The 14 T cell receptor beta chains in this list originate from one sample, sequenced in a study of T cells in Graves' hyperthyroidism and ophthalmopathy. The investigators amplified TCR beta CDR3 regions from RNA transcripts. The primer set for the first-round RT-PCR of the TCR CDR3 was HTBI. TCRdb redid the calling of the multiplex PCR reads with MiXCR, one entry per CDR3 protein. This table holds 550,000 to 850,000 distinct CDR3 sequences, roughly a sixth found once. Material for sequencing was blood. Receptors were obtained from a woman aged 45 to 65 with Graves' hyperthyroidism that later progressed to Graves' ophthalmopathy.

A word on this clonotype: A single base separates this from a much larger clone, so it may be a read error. Written as DNA, the CDR3 is TGTACCAGCAGCTTTAGGGGATGGGGCACTGAAGCTTTCTTT. Amino acid sequence: CTSSFRGWGTEAFF. The rearrangement uses TRBV11-3 and TRBJ1-1; D perhaps matches TRBD1 (5 bases). This CDR3 spans 14 amino acids. CDR1 and CDR2 (germline): SGHNT, YENEEA.

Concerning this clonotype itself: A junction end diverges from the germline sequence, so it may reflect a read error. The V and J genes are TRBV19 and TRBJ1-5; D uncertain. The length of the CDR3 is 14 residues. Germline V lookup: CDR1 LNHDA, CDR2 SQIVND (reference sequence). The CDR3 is CAGSLGRMNQPQHF. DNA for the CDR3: TGTGCCGGTAGCCTAGGACGGATGAATCAGCCCCAGCATTTT.

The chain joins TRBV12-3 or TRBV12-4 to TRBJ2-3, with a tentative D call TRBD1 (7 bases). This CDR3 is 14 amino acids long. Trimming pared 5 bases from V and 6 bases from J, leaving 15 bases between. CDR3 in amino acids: CASSPGGPADTQYF. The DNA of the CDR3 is TGTGCCAGCAGTCCAGGGGGGCCAGCTGATACGCAGTATTTT.

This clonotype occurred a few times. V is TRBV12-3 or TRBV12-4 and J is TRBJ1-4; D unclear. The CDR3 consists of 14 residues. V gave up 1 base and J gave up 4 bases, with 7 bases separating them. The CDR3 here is CASSLEGINEKLFF. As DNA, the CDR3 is TGTGCCAGCAGTTTAGAAGGGATTAATGAAAAACTGTTTTTT.

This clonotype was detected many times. The DNA of the CDR3 is TGTGCCAGCAGCTTAGATCTAGGACAGTACACTGAAGCTTTCTTT. Translation: CASSLDLGQYTEAFF. V and J are TRBV11-2 and TRBJ1-1, with D possibly matching TRBD1 (6 bases). From germline, CDR1 is SGHAT and CDR2 FQNNGV. CDR3 size: 15 residues. Trimming removed 0 bases from V and 3 bases from J, with 11 bases in between.

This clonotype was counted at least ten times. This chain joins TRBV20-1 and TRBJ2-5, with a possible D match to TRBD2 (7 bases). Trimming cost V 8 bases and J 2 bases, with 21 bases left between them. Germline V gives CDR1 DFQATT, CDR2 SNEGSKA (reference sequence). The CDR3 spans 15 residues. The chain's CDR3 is CSHNGGAGAQETQYF. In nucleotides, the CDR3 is TGCAGTCACAATGGCGGGGCGGGGGCGCAAGAGACCCAGTACTTC.

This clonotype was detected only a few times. The CDR3: CASSQDKGGAYNEQFF. Written as DNA, the CDR3 is TGCGCCAGCAGCCAAGATAAGGGGGGGGCCTACAATGAGCAGTTCTTC. The chain recombines TRBV4-1 with TRBJ2-1, with a possible D match to TRBD2 (7 bases). CDR1 MGHRA and CDR2 YSYEKL come from the germline V gene. The CDR3 sequence is 16 residues long. Trimming pared 0 bases from V and 2 bases from J, leaving 11 bases between.

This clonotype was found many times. DNA for the CDR3: TGTGCCAGCAGTGAATTCTACCAGTCTCTGGGCCCTGAAGCTTTCTTT. It specifies CASSEFYQSLGPEAFF. This chain joins TRBV6-1 and TRBJ1-1; D is unresolved. The ends were cut back, 2 bases at V and 6 bases at J, with 19 bases in the middle. CDR1 MNHNS and CDR2 SASEGT come from the germline V gene. CDR3 length: 16 residues.

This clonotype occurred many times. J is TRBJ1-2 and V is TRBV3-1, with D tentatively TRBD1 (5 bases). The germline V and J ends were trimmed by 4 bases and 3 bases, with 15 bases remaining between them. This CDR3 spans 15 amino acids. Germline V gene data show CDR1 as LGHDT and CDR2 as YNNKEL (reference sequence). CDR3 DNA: TGTGCCAGCAGCCCCCGCGGCAGGGACGACTATGGCTACACCTTC. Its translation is CASSPRGRDDYGYTF.

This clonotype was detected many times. The CDR3: CASSTGVWETQYF. Here the CDR3 DNA reads TGTGCCAGCAGTACCGGGGTTTGGGAGACCCAGTACTTC. The rearrangement links TRBV2 to TRBJ2-5; weak D call: TRBD2 (5 bases). CDR1 is SNHLY, CDR2 FYNNEI, per germline. Trimming removed 5 bases from V and 5 bases from J, with 12 bases in between. This CDR3 comprises 13 residues.

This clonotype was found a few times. CDR3 DNA: TGCGCCAGCAGCTTGGGGGACAGGATCGAAAGTCGCTACACCTTC. This encodes CASSLGDRIESRYTF. This chain connects TRBV5-1 to TRBJ1-2, with TRBD1 matching 8 bases. This CDR3 region has 15 residues. The V gene's germline CDR1 is SGHRS and CDR2 YFSETQ. V shed 0 bases and J 9 bases; nucleotides not matched to a gene: 10.

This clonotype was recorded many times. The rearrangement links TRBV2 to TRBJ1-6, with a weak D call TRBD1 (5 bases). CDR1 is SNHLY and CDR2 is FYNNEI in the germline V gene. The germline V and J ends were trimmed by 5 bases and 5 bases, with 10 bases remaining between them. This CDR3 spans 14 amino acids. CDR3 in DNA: TGTGCCAGCAGTACCAGGGCCAATAATTCACCCCTCCACTTT. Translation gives CASSTRANNSPLHF.

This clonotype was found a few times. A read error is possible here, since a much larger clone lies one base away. The CDR3 here is CASSQGQGPNQPQHF. CDR3 bases: TGTGCCAGCAGCCAAGGACAGGGGCCGAATCAGCCCCAGCATTTT. V is TRBV6-1 and J is TRBJ1-5; the match to TRBD1 covers 9 bases. Trimming at V came to 6 bases and at J to 4 bases, leaving 7 bases not matched to a gene. The CDR3 is 15 amino acids. Per germline, CDR1 MNHNS and CDR2 SASEGT.

The chain's CDR3 is CASSPLSGGARSYNEQFF. CDR3 bases: TGTGCCAGCTCACCACTTAGCGGGGGGGCCAGGTCCTACAATGAGCAGTTCTTC. V is TRBV18 and J is TRBJ2-1; 11 nucleotides line up with TRBD2. This CDR3 is built from 18 residues. The germline V gene has CDR1 KGHSH and CDR2 LQKENI. J was trimmed by 1 base and V by 1 base; bases with no gene match: 6.